This T cell receptor beta chain was recovered during a study of blood T cell repertoires in COVID-19. Study background: Spain, Italy and the United States supplied samples that represented acute and convalescent COVID-19.

Germline V gene lookup returns CDR1 SGHTA and CDR2 FQGTGA. Trimming took off 5 bases at V and 2 bases at J, with 9 bases between the two ends. The CDR3 runs to 14 residues. Seattle participants joined during active infection and were tracked over time. The assay was immunoSEQ multiplex PCR, and TCRdb's table has in-frame clones only and misses some. Among roughly 230,000 clones listed, around nine tenths were seen once. The sequenced sample consisted of peripheral blood. The J gene is TRBJ2-2, the V gene TRBV7-3; tentative D call: TRBD1 (5 bases). This sequence originates from a man aged 25-45 years with COVID-19, enrolled during active disease. CDR3 nucleotides: TGTGCCAGCAGCGAGGACATTAACACCGGGGAGCTGTTTTTT. Translation gives CASSEDINTGELFF.